The 29 T cell receptor beta chains reported below all come from one sample, sequenced in a study of cytomegalovirus exposure and HLA in healthy donors. Primers for the PCR totalled 60 Vbeta and 13 Jbeta. The assay was immunoSEQ multiplex PCR, and TCRdb's table has in-frame clones only and misses some. The table lists more than 150,000 clones, less than 85% of them singletons. Sequencing was performed on PBMCs. These receptors came from a woman aged 45-59 years in good health and CMV-seropositive.

This chain connects TRBV4-3 to TRBJ2-4; 11 bases agree with TRBD2. The germline gives CDR1 LGHNA, CDR2 YSLEER. The CDR3 loop spans 16 amino acids. Trimming at V came to 2 bases and at J to 5 bases, leaving 5 bases not matched to a gene. The CDR3 protein is CASSQQLAGVENIQYF. DNA for the CDR3: TGCGCCAGCAGCCAACAACTAGCGGGGGTCGAAAACATTCAGTACTTC.

V usage is TRBV5-6 and J usage is TRBJ1-2; a weak D match, TRBD1 (5 bases). The CDR3 sequence is 14 residues long. Germline assignment: CDR1 SGHDT and CDR2 YYEEEE. Trimming left V 1 base short and J 4 bases short, with 11 bases between. The CDR3 DNA sequence: TGTGCCAGCAGCTTGCGGGGGAGTGGCTATGGCTACACCTTC. This translates into CASSLRGSGYGYTF.

The chain carries TRBV14 and TRBJ2-3; D is possibly TRBD2 (6 bases). This CDR3 has 16 amino acids. The V end was cut by 1 base, the J end by 2 bases, with 13 bases between. Germline V gene data show CDR1 as SGHDN and CDR2 as FVKESK. Here the CDR3 reads CASSQVLASTTDTQYF. The DNA for the CDR3 is TGTGCCAGCAGCCAAGTCCTAGCGTCCACCACAGATACGCAGTATTTT.

The chain is built from TRBV28 and TRBJ2-1, with 10 bases identical to TRBD1. Trimming took 2 bases from V and 13 from J; bases not matched to a gene: 8. Germline V gene lookup returns CDR1 MDHEN and CDR2 SYDVKM. The CDR3 totals 14 residues. CDR3 DNA: TGTGCCAGCAGTTTAAATCGGGACAGGGGTTATCAGTTCTTC. It translates to CASSLNRDRGYQFF.

This sequence joins TRBV19 and TRBJ2-7; tentative D call: TRBD1 (5 bases). The ends were cut back, 7 bases at V and 6 bases at J, with 16 bases in the middle. Germline CDR1 reads LNHDA; CDR2 reads SQIVND (reference sequence). The CDR3 extends over 13 amino acids. For the CDR3, the DNA is TGTGCCAGTACCCAAAGCTGGGGCCGCGAGCAGTACTTC. This gives the protein CASTQSWGREQYF.

The chain is built from TRBV19 and TRBJ1-5; maybe TRBD1 (6 bases). Per the germline V gene, CDR1 is LNHDA and CDR2 is SQIVND (reference sequence). The CDR3 spans 15 residues. Trimming stripped 5 bases from V and 2 bases from J, with 13 bases between. CDR3 amino acids: CASSVSHRGNQPQHF. DNA for the CDR3: TGTGCCAGTAGTGTTTCCCACAGGGGCAATCAGCCCCAGCATTTT.

V usage is TRBV7-6 and J usage is TRBJ2-1, with D tentatively TRBD2 (6 bases). V gave up 3 bases and J gave up 5 bases, with 8 bases separating them. CDR3 size: 13 residues. CDR1 and CDR2 (germline): SGHVS, FNYEAQ. CDR3 protein: CASSLGLDNEQFF. CDR3 coding DNA: TGTGCCAGCAGCTTGGGACTCGACAATGAGCAGTTCTTC.

V usage is TRBV5-4 and J usage is TRBJ1-1, with 9 bases that match TRBD1. This CDR3 region has 17 residues. J lost 1 base, V lost 4 bases, and 11 bases had no gene match. Per germline, CDR1 SGHNT and CDR2 YYREEE (reference sequence). CDR3 in DNA: TGTGCCAGCAGCCCGGGGACAGGGAGAAACGGGAACACTGAAGCTTTCTTT. Protein: CASSPGTGRNGNTEAFF.

V gene TRBV5-1 combines with J gene TRBJ1-4; perhaps TRBD1 as D (5 bases). Trimming shortened V by 3 bases and J by 5 bases, and 11 bases separated the two germline ends. The CDR3 has 14 amino acids. Germline V lookup: CDR1 SGHRS, CDR2 YFSETQ. The CDR3 loop reads CASSSSDTNEKLFF. Written as DNA, the CDR3 is TGCGCCAGCAGCTCCTCGGACACAAATGAAAAACTGTTTTTT. The whole variable domain, filled in from reference TRBV5-1 and TRBJ1-4, reads KAGVTQTPRYLIKTRGQQVTLSCSPISGHRSVSWYQQTPGQGLQFLFEYFSETQRNKGNFPGRFSGRQFSNSRSEMNVSTLELGDSALYLCASSSSDTNEKLFFGSGTQLSVL.

The V gene is TRBV7-8, the J gene TRBJ1-2; 7 bases agree with TRBD1. V trimming: 3 bases; J trimming: 1 base; junction bases outside the gene matches: 5. Germline loops: CDR1 SGHVS, CDR2 FQNEAQ. The CDR3 covers 15 residues. The CDR3 nucleotides read TGTGCCAGCAGCTTGGGGGACAGCCTTAACTATGGCTACACCTTC. The encoded protein is CASSLGDSLNYGYTF.

This chain connects TRBV10-3 to TRBJ2-3, with 7 bases aligning to TRBD2. V lost 8 bases, J lost 14 bases, and 10 bases stayed unmatched. The germline V gene encodes CDR1 ENHRY and CDR2 SYGVKD. This CDR3 spans 11 amino acids. The CDR3 region has the DNA TGTGCCATCCAATGGGAGCGGGGAAGGTATTTT. It yields the protein CAIQWERGRYF.

V usage is TRBV2 and J usage is TRBJ1-5; 7 bases match TRBD1. Germline V gives CDR1 SNHLY, CDR2 FYNNEI. The CDR3 contains 15 residues. Trimming removed 6 bases from V and 10 bases from J; junction bases left unmatched: 15. The CDR3 DNA reads as TGTGCCAGCAGGGGGGACAGCGCTCTAATCAGCCCCCAGCATTTT. It specifies CASRGDSALISPQHF. Drawing the rest from reference TRBV2 and TRBJ1-5, the complete variable domain is EPEVTQTPSHQVTQMGQEVILRCVPISNHLYFYWYRQILGQKVEFLVSFYNNEISEKSEIFDDQFSVERPDGSNFTLKIRSTKLEDSAMYFCASRGDSALISPQHFGDGTRLSIL.

This clone was seen a handful of times. V and J are TRBV13 and TRBJ1-1, with TRBD1 matching 7 bases. The CDR3 sequence is 16 residues long. V trimming: 1 base; J trimming: 4 bases; junction bases outside the gene matches: 9. CDR1 and CDR2 from the germline V gene are PRHDT and FYEKMQ (reference sequence). CDR3 amino acids: CASSLVSQGSSTEAFF. CDR3 DNA sequence: TGTGCCAGCAGCTTAGTTTCACAGGGGTCCTCCACTGAAGCTTTCTTT. The whole variable domain, filled in from reference TRBV13 and TRBJ1-1, reads AAGVIQSPRHLIKEKRETATLKCYPIPRHDTVYWYQQGPGQDPQFLISFYEKMQSDKGSIPDRFSAQQFSDYHSELNMSSLELGDSALYFCASSLVSQGSSTEAFFGQGTRLTVV.

Note on this clone: Compared with germline, one end of the junction differs, possibly owing to a read error. The V call is TRBV7-9, the J call TRBJ1-5; 9 bases line up with TRBD1. Germline loops: CDR1 SEHNR, CDR2 FQNEAQ (reference sequence). CDR3 length equals 16 residues. The CDR3 sequence is CSSSLGDREWNQPQHF. CDR3 sequence (DNA): TGTTCCAGCAGCTTAGGGGACAGGGAATGGAATCAGCCCCAGCATTTT.

The chain links TRBV9 to TRBJ2-1; 11 nucleotides match TRBD2. Germline V gives CDR1 SGDLS, CDR2 YYNGEE. Losses at the gene ends were 6 bases for V and 4 bases for J; bases not matched to a gene: 3. The CDR3 totals 14 residues. The CDR3 DNA reads as TGTGCCAGCAACCTAGCGGGGGGTTACAATGAGCAGTTCTTC. It translates to CASNLAGGYNEQFF.

CDR3 amino acids: CASSQNRGGSNSPLHF. The CDR3 coding sequence is TGCGCCAGCAGCCAAAACAGGGGGGGAAGTAATTCACCCCTCCACTTT. The chain is built from TRBV4-3 and TRBJ1-6; 8 bases agree with TRBD1. There are 16 residues in the CDR3. The germline gives CDR1 LGHNA, CDR2 YSLEER. Germline trimming cut 2 bases from V and 6 bases from J; bases unmatched to any gene: 6.

This rearrangement joins TRBV5-5 to TRBJ2-7; 9 bases map to TRBD1. This CDR3 is 14 amino acids long. Germline V lookup: CDR1 SGHKS, CDR2 YYEKEE (reference sequence). J gave up 7 bases and V 3 bases, and 8 bases lay outside the gene matches. CDR3 loop: CASSSGQGTGEQYF. The CDR3 nucleotides read TGTGCCAGCAGCTCGGGACAGGGAACGGGTGAGCAGTACTTC.

The chain links TRBV5-6 to TRBJ2-5, with TRBD1 matching over 7 bases. Germline CDR1 and CDR2: SGHDT and YYEEEE. This CDR3 has 15 amino acids. The ends lost 5 bases at V and 4 bases at J; junction bases unmatched: 11. Here the CDR3 DNA reads TGTGCCAGCAGTACTGGGCAGGGGGAACGAGAGACCCAGTACTTC. It codes for CASSTGQGERETQYF.

This rearrangement joins TRBV2 to TRBJ2-1; 16 nucleotides line up with TRBD2. The V and J ends lost 6 bases and 7 bases, in that order; junction bases with no gene match: 3. The CDR3 is made up of 15 amino acids. Per germline, CDR1 SNHLY and CDR2 FYNNEI. CDR3 DNA: TGTGCCAGCAGAGGGACTAGCGGGGGGGCAAATGAGCAGTTCTTC. The encoded protein is CASRGTSGGANEQFF.

This clone was seen once. This chain uses TRBV6-5 with TRBJ2-3; 11 nucleotides line up with TRBD2. The CDR3 runs 15 residues. Germline CDR1 reads MNHEY; CDR2 reads SVGAGI. With 5 bases clipped from V and 6 bases from J, the junction kept 7 bases outside the gene matches. The CDR3 reads CASSTGRLAGDTQYF. As DNA, the CDR3 is TGTGCCAGCAGTACCGGCCGACTAGCGGGGGATACGCAGTATTTT.

This clone was seen a handful of times. The chain links TRBV18 to TRBJ2-7, with D tentatively TRBD1 (5 bases). The CDR3 extends over 13 amino acids. Germline CDR1 KGHSH, CDR2 LQKENI. V was clipped by 2 bases and J by 5 bases, with 10 bases between them. CDR3 sequence: CASSPKGSDEQYF. CDR3 nucleotides: TGTGCCAGCTCACCAAAGGGGTCGGACGAGCAGTACTTC. The whole variable domain, remainder taken from reference TRBV18 and TRBJ2-7, is NAGVMQNPRHLVRRRGQEARLRCSPMKGHSHVYWYRQLPEEGLKFMVYLQKENIIDESGMPKERFSAEFPKEGPSILRIQQVVRGDSAAYFCASSPKGSDEQYFGPGTRLTVT.

On this clone: One end of the junction is discordant with germline, which a read error may explain. The chain is built from TRBV5-6 and TRBJ2-7; D is possibly TRBD1 (5 bases). The CDR3 totals 15 residues. Germline CDR1 and CDR2: SGHDT and YYEEEE. DNA for the CDR3: TGTGCCAGCAGCTCTGACGGACATTTCTCCTACAAGCAGTACTTC. Translated: CASSSDGHFSYKQYF.

The V call is TRBV10-1, the J call TRBJ2-3; D unclear. Trimming took off 8 bases at V and 3 bases at J, with 12 bases between the two ends. Germline V gene sequence: CDR1 WNHNN, CDR2 SYGVQD (reference sequence). The CDR3 is 13 amino acids. The CDR3 loop is CASGTGMTDTQYF. The CDR3 DNA reads as TGCGCCAGCGGTACCGGTATGACAGATACGCAGTATTTT.

This chain joins TRBV28 and TRBJ2-7; D perhaps matches TRBD1 (6 bases). The length of the CDR3 is 15 residues. Germline CDR1 is MDHEN and CDR2 is SYDVKM. Trimming removed 3 bases from V and 5 bases from J, with 17 bases in between. The CDR3 bases are TGTGCCAGCAGTTTCCCGTCTAGACAGGTGGACGAGCAGTACTTC. Translation: CASSFPSRQVDEQYF.

This clone was picked up one time. The genes are TRBV7-8 and TRBJ1-2; TRBD1 matches 7 bases. V was pared by 5 bases and J by 4 bases, with 4 bases of the junction left unmatched. CDR1 is SGHVS, CDR2 FQNEAQ, per germline. The CDR3 contains 13 residues. The CDR3 here is CASSTGQAYGYTF. In nucleotides, the CDR3 is TGTGCCAGCAGCACCGGACAGGCCTATGGCTACACCTTC.

V is TRBV6-6 and J is TRBJ1-6; TRBD1 matches at 8 bases. J lost 6 bases, V lost 5 bases, and 9 bases had no gene match. This CDR3 spans 16 amino acids. Germline loops: CDR1 MNHNY, CDR2 SVGAGI (reference sequence). The CDR3 is CASSLKRDRSNSPLHF. The CDR3 region has the DNA TGTGCCAGCAGTCTAAAACGGGACAGGTCTAATTCACCCCTCCACTTT.

The CDR3 sequence: CASSSGQGVTGELFF. The CDR3 DNA follows: TGTGCCAGCAGTTCAGGACAGGGAGTAACCGGGGAGCTGTTTTTT. The chain recombines TRBV27 with TRBJ2-2, with 8 bases fitting TRBD1. Losses at the gene ends were 4 bases for V and 5 bases for J; bases not matched to a gene: 6. The CDR3 extends over 15 amino acids. Looked up from germline, CDR1 is MNHEY and CDR2 is SMNVEV (reference sequence).

This chain links TRBV28 with TRBJ2-3; TRBD1 might be the D (5 bases). CDR1 is MDHEN and CDR2 is SYDVKM in the germline V gene. CDR3 length equals 12 residues. The V and J ends lost 2 bases and 7 bases respectively, with 7 bases between them. The CDR3 DNA sequence: TGTGCCAGCAGTTTACCAGGGTATACGCAGTATTTT. Translation gives CASSLPGYTQYF.

This clone was detected only once. V gene TRBV6-6 combines with J gene TRBJ1-1; 7 nucleotides agree with TRBD1. CDR1 and CDR2 (germline): MNHNY, SVGAGI (reference sequence). The CDR3 totals 13 residues. V gave up 4 bases and J gave up 3 bases; unmatched junction bases: 2. CDR3 sequence: CASSSGQYTEAFF. CDR3 nucleotide sequence: TGTGCCAGCAGTTCGGGACAGTACACTGAAGCTTTCTTT.